What follows are 31 T cell receptor beta chains derived from one specimen sequenced in a study of blood T cell repertoires in COVID-19 (dated by TCRdb to the early 2020s). Preparation of the library involved the immunoSEQ multiplex PCR assay. Sourced from immuneACCESS, this table was stored by TCRdb with only in-frame sequences that have V and J called. A share of the clones is absent; for the studies checked, an unresolved V gene accounts for under half, and the remainder has no known explanation. The sample profile shows roughly 99,000 clones; around 88% of them were found once. 5.5% to 8% of the sample rests with the top ten. Specimen: peripheral blood. The receptors stem from a man aged 50 to 60 with active or convalescent COVID-19.

This chain joins TRBV10-1 and TRBJ2-7; 10 bases align to TRBD2. Per germline, CDR1 WNHNN and CDR2 SYGVQD (reference sequence). Unmatched junction bases numbered 3, after V lost 0 bases and J lost 4 bases. This CDR3 comprises 15 residues. The chain's CDR3 is CASSESVAGGYEQYF. The DNA for the CDR3 is TGCGCCAGCAGTGAGTCTGTAGCGGGGGGATACGAGCAGTACTTC.

V is TRBV3-1 (or the pseudogene TRBV3-2) and J is TRBJ2-5; D is unclear. This CDR3 is built from 13 residues. Trimming stripped 6 bases from V and 3 bases from J, with 11 bases between. CDR1 LGHDT and CDR2 YNNKEL come from the germline V gene (reference sequence). The CDR3 here is CASRTTVEETQYF. The CDR3 DNA follows: TGTGCCAGCAGAACTACCGTAGAAGAGACCCAGTACTTC.

This clone has a handful of counts. V usage is TRBV15 and J usage is TRBJ1-2, with 8 positions matching TRBD1. V shed 2 bases and J 6 bases; nucleotides not matched to a gene: 5. Germline loops: CDR1 LNHNV, CDR2 YYDKDF (reference sequence). This CDR3 is 14 amino acids long. The CDR3 sequence is CATSRNTGGHGYTF. As DNA, the CDR3 is TGTGCCACCAGCAGAAATACAGGGGGACATGGCTACACCTTC.

The CDR3, as DNA: TGTGCCAGCAGCTTAAACGGCTACGAGCAGTACTTC. This translates into CASSLNGYEQYF. The chain carries TRBV11-3 and TRBJ2-7, with D hard to call. The V gene lost 2 bases and the J gene lost 3 bases, with 5 bases spanning the gap. From germline, CDR1 is SGHNT and CDR2 YENEEA. The CDR3 covers 12 residues.

The chain links TRBV18 to TRBJ1-4; D unresolved. Trimming shortened V by 2 bases and J by 13 bases, and 20 bases separated the two germline ends. The CDR3 covers 15 residues. In germline, CDR1 is KGHSH, CDR2 LQKENI. This CDR3 reads CASSPDPYPSVGLFF. The CDR3 coding sequence is TGTGCCAGCTCACCAGATCCATACCCAAGCGTCGGACTGTTTTTT.

This CDR3 is CASSLGRVNTEAFF. The CDR3 DNA sequence: TGTGCCAGCAGCTTAGGACGGGTTAACACTGAAGCTTTCTTT. The chain has TRBV7-2 and TRBJ1-1; D gene ambiguous. The CDR3 consists of 14 residues. CDR1 is SGHTA and CDR2 is FQGNSA in the germline V gene. V lost 1 base to trimming and J lost 2 bases, with 8 bases between them.

J is TRBJ2-1 and V is TRBV4-1; D not resolved. V lost 1 base and J lost 4, with 20 bases in between. The CDR3 totals 18 residues. Germline V gives CDR1 MGHRA, CDR2 YSYEKL. The CDR3 protein is CASSQVAFSSPRYNEQFF. The CDR3 DNA follows: TGCGCCAGCAGCCAAGTAGCTTTTAGCAGCCCTAGGTACAATGAGCAGTTCTTC.

V usage is TRBV2 and J usage is TRBJ1-2, with D perhaps matching TRBD1 (6 bases). Trimming took 6 bases from V and 2 from J, leaving 16 bases between them. CDR1 SNHLY and CDR2 FYNNEI come from the germline V gene. This CDR3 is built from 15 residues. CDR3 bases: TGTGCCAGCAGGCCCCGGGACACCTTAAACTATGGCTACACCTTC. Protein product: CASRPRDTLNYGYTF.

J is TRBJ2-5 and V is TRBV15; a possible D gene is TRBD1 (6 bases). V was trimmed by 0 bases and J by 3 bases, leaving 11 bases between them. CDR1 LNHNV and CDR2 YYDKDF come from the germline V gene (reference sequence). This CDR3 has 15 amino acids. The CDR3 region has the DNA TGTGCCACCAGCAGAGAGCGGACAGCGAAAGAGACCCAGTACTTC. It yields the protein CATSRERTAKETQYF.

The V gene is TRBV30, the J gene TRBJ1-2; perhaps TRBD1 as D (5 bases). The CDR3 has 13 amino acids. Trimming took off 4 bases at V and 8 bases at J, with 17 bases between the two ends. The germline gives CDR1 GTSNPN, CDR2 SVGIG (reference sequence). CDR3 bases: TGTGCCTGGAAGGGAGCAGGGAGGTTGGGCTACACCTTC. The encoded protein is CAWKGAGRLGYTF.

The chain combines TRBV6-2 or TRBV6-3 with TRBJ1-5; 10 bases fit TRBD1. Losses at the gene ends were 0 bases for V and 7 bases for J; bases not matched to a gene: 15. Germline V CDR1 and CDR2: MNHEY, SVGEGT. The CDR3 has 19 amino acids. The CDR3 bases are TGTGCCAGCAGTTACTCGAAGGGACAGGGGTTTTGGAAGATACAGCCCCAGCATTTT. Amino acids: CASSYSKGQGFWKIQPQHF.

This clone was recorded only once. The chain couples TRBV27 to TRBJ2-1; 8 bases line up with TRBD2. The V segment lost 4 bases and the J segment 1 base; nucleotides outside the gene matches: 12. This CDR3 contains 18 residues. Germline values: CDR1 MNHEY, CDR2 SMNVEV (reference sequence). In nucleotides, the CDR3 is TGTGCCAGCAGTTCTGGTAGCGGGATACCTATTTCCTACAATGAGCAGTTCTTC. Translating it yields CASSSGSGIPISYNEQFF.

The chain uses TRBV2 and TRBJ2-4, with D maybe TRBD1 (6 bases). The germline V gene encodes CDR1 SNHLY and CDR2 FYNNEI. With 6 bases removed from V and 0 bases from J, the gap between germline ends came to 15 bases. The CDR3 has 16 residues. The DNA of the CDR3 is TGTGCCAGCAGGACAGGACAGACCGTAGCCAAAAACATTCAGTACTTC. Translating it yields CASRTGQTVAKNIQYF.

The chain recombines TRBV5-4 with TRBJ2-1, with 7 nucleotides matching TRBD1. V gave up 5 bases and J gave up 0 bases; unmatched junction bases: 14. The CDR3 loop spans 18 amino acids. Germline lookup yields CDR1 SGHNT and CDR2 YYREEE (reference sequence). The CDR3 loop is CASSRGPPLGSSYNEQFF. CDR3 sequence (DNA): TGTGCCAGCAGTAGGGGGCCTCCCTTAGGTAGCTCCTACAATGAGCAGTTCTTC.

On this clone itself: At one of its ends the junction is not consistent with the germline gene, which may arise from a read error. The chain is built from TRBV19 and TRBJ2-7, with 14 nucleotides matching TRBD2. This CDR3 has 16 amino acids. The germline V gene has CDR1 LNHDA and CDR2 SQIVND (reference sequence). In nucleotides, the CDR3 is TGTGCCAGTAGTTTGGGACTAGCGGGAGACTCCCACGAGCAGTACTTC. Its protein is CASSLGLAGDSHEQYF.

This clone showed up just a few times. V is TRBV29-1 and J is TRBJ1-1, with 10 bases fitting TRBD1. Looked up from germline, CDR1 is SQVTM and CDR2 is ANQGSEA. The CDR3 has 14 amino acids. V lost 6 bases to trimming and J lost 3 bases; unmatched junction nucleotides: 7. The CDR3 bases are TGCAGCGTAACTGGGGACAGGGGATACACTGAAGCTTTCTTT. Its translation is CSVTGDRGYTEAFF.

The chain recombines TRBV28 with TRBJ1-4; tentatively, D is TRBD1 (5 bases). V lost 11 bases and J lost 8, with 18 bases in between. The CDR3 contains 13 residues. Per the germline V gene, CDR1 is MDHEN and CDR2 is SYDVKM. CDR3 sequence (DNA): TGTGCCGGGCAGGGTCAGTTGGGCGAAAAACTGTTTTTT. It codes for CAGQGQLGEKLFF.

The chain joins TRBV6-6 to TRBJ2-7, with D possibly being TRBD2 (5 bases). V lost 5 bases and J 0 bases, leaving 11 bases between the germline ends. Germline CDR1 reads MNHNY; CDR2 reads SVGAGI (reference sequence). The CDR3 length is 14 residues. The CDR3 region has the DNA TGTGCCAGCAGTGGACCGGGGTCCTCCTACGAGCAGTACTTC. Translation: CASSGPGSSYEQYF.

Here the CDR3 reads CASSLIYTGELFF. For the CDR3, the DNA is TGCGCCAGCAGCTTGATATATACCGGGGAGCTGTTTTTT. The chain employs TRBV5-1 and TRBJ2-2; no clear D. From germline, CDR1 is SGHRS and CDR2 YFSETQ. V was cut by 1 base and J by 5 bases, with 6 bases left in between. CDR3 length: 13 residues.

This clone came up once. V and J are TRBV19 and TRBJ2-6; tentative D call: TRBD2 (6 bases). The CDR3 has 16 residues. Looked up from germline, CDR1 is LNHDA and CDR2 is SQIVND (reference sequence). With 7 bases removed from V and 2 bases from J, the gap between germline ends came to 15 bases. This CDR3 reads CASTHRGGAGANVLTF. The CDR3 bases are TGTGCCAGTACCCACCGGGGAGGCGCTGGGGCCAACGTCCTGACTTTC.

This chain links TRBV7-8 with TRBJ2-1; TRBD1 matches 10 bases. The germline CDR1 and CDR2 sequences are SGHVS and FQNEAQ. The length of the CDR3 is 16 residues. J gave up 6 bases and V 2 bases, and 7 bases lay outside the gene matches. CDR3 bases: TGTGCCAGCAGCTTACAATGGGACAGGGGATTCAATGAGCAGTTCTTC. It specifies CASSLQWDRGFNEQFF.

This clone has only one observation. The gene calls are TRBV11-3 and TRBJ2-1; 10 positions agree with TRBD2. Per germline, CDR1 SGHNT and CDR2 YENEEA. CDR3 length: 14 amino acids. Germline trimming cut 5 bases from V and 9 bases from J; bases unmatched to any gene: 7. In DNA form, the CDR3 reads TGTGCCAGCAGCCTAGCGGGAGAATATGCTGAGCAGTTCTTC. It codes for CASSLAGEYAEQFF.

This chain uses TRBV19 with TRBJ1-5; maybe TRBD1 (5 bases). V was shortened by 2 bases and J by 0 bases, with 20 bases between the two germline ends. This CDR3 spans 19 amino acids. CDR1 is LNHDA and CDR2 is SQIVND in the germline V gene (reference sequence). The DNA of the CDR3 is TGTGCCAGTAGTATATGGCCGCGGGGCCGGGTAGATAGCAATCAGCCCCAGCATTTT. It specifies CASSIWPRGRVDSNQPQHF.

The chain joins TRBV14 to TRBJ1-2, with D unclear. Trimming removed 0 bases at V and 8 bases at J, with 7 bases between. The germline CDR1 and CDR2 sequences are SGHDN and FVKESK. The CDR3 has 12 residues. This chain's CDR3 is CASSQDRVGYTF. DNA for the CDR3: TGTGCCAGCAGCCAAGATCGGGTCGGCTACACCTTC. Filled out from reference TRBV14 and TRBJ1-2, the complete variable domain reads EAGVTQFPSHSVIEKGQTVTLRCDPISGHDNLYWYRRVMGKEIKFLLHFVKESKQDESGMPNNRFLAERTGGTYSTLKVQPAELEDSGVYFCASSQDRVGYTFGSGTRLTVV.

This clone was seen a single time. This chain links TRBV6-4 with TRBJ1-1, with D possibly TRBD1 on 5 matching bases. V was clipped by 5 bases and J by 2 bases, with 9 bases between them. Looked up from germline, CDR1 is MRHNA and CDR2 is SNTAGT. CDR3 length: 13 residues. The CDR3 loop reads CASSMTDNTEAFF. The DNA for the CDR3 is TGTGCCAGCAGTATGACAGATAACACTGAAGCTTTCTTT.

This clone was counted many times. The rearrangement uses TRBV27 and TRBJ2-3, with 8 nucleotides matching TRBD2. The germline V gene encodes CDR1 MNHEY and CDR2 SMNVEV (reference sequence). CDR3 size: 14 residues. J was trimmed by 4 bases and V by 7 bases; bases with no gene match: 7. In DNA form, the CDR3 reads TGTGCCAGCACTGAACGGGGGGGGCCAGATACGCAGTATTTT. This gives the protein CASTERGGPDTQYF.

J is TRBJ1-6 and V is TRBV2, with 7 bases lining up with TRBD1. This CDR3 region has 13 residues. The germline gives CDR1 SNHLY, CDR2 FYNNEI. V lost 5 bases, J lost 10 bases, and 5 bases stayed unmatched. As DNA, the CDR3 is TGTGCCAGCAGTAGACAGGGTAACTCACCCCTCCACTTT. Amino acid sequence: CASSRQGNSPLHF.

This chain uses TRBV4-2 with TRBJ2-7; 13 bases line up with TRBD2. The CDR3 is 17 amino acids. Germline V gene sequence: CDR1 LGHNA, CDR2 YNFKEQ. V lost 3 bases and J lost 0; bases outside the gene matches: 5. The CDR3 nucleotides are TGTGCCAGCAGCCAGGGGACTAGCGGGACCCTCTCCTACGAGCAGTACTTC. It encodes CASSQGTSGTLSYEQYF.

The J gene is TRBJ1-5, the V gene TRBV30; a possible D gene is TRBD1 (6 bases). The ends were cut back, 0 bases at V and 4 bases at J, with 10 bases in the middle. The CDR3 spans 14 residues. CDR1 GTSNPN and CDR2 SVGIG come from the germline V gene (reference sequence). The CDR3 nucleotides read TGTGCCTGGAGTGTGGGAAGGGGGAATCAGCCCCAGCATTTT. This encodes CAWSVGRGNQPQHF.

The J gene is TRBJ2-7, the V gene TRBV18; TRBD1 agrees at 7 bases. V trimming: 2 bases; J trimming: 4 bases; junction bases outside the gene matches: 5. The germline V gene has CDR1 KGHSH and CDR2 LQKENI. This CDR3 region has 14 residues. CDR3: CASSPEQGPYEQYF. The CDR3 coding sequence is TGTGCCAGCTCACCAGAACAGGGGCCTTACGAGCAGTACTTC.

The rearrangement uses TRBV30 and TRBJ1-2; D is possibly TRBD1 (5 bases). Trimming took 3 bases from V and 8 from J, leaving 13 bases between them. The CDR3 spans 12 residues. Germline V lookup: CDR1 GTSNPN, CDR2 SVGIG (reference sequence). The CDR3: CAWSTQGGGYTF. CDR3 in DNA: TGTGCCTGGAGCACCCAGGGAGGCGGCTACACCTTC.